The 26 T cell receptor beta chains below were found in one sample sequenced in a study of T-cell reconstitution after alpha-beta-depleted transplantation in children. A TCRbeta library incorporating unique molecular identifiers was prepared. TCRdb reprocessed the PCR reads with MiXCR, giving one entry per CDR3 protein. Here the sample spans nearly 350,000 distinct CDR3 sequences, about a sixth being singletons. This sample comprised PBMCs, mostly from graft donor cells, obtained 360 days after TCRalphabeta/CD19-depleted stem cell transplant. These receptors came from a male patient between 2 and 15 years old who had a stem cell transplant for acute lymphoblastic leukemia, so the T cells may come from the graft donor.

V is TRBV4-3 and J is TRBJ1-2, with D possibly matching TRBD1 (5 bases). This CDR3 has 13 amino acids. Germline lookup yields CDR1 LGHNA and CDR2 YSLEER. The V gene lost 3 bases and the J gene lost 3 bases, with 8 bases spanning the gap. DNA of the CDR3: TGCGCCAGCAGCCAGGGGCTTGACTATGGCTACACCTTC. Translated, it gives CASSQGLDYGYTF.

This clonotype has just a few counts. This chain joins TRBV6-5 and TRBJ2-3; D remains ambiguous. Per the germline V gene, CDR1 is MNHEY and CDR2 is SVGAGI. The CDR3 is 13 residues long. Trimming removed 2 bases at V and 6 bases at J, with 9 bases between. For the CDR3, the DNA is TGTGCCAGCAGTTACGGGGAAGTGGATACGCAGTATTTT. It yields the protein CASSYGEVDTQYF.

The CDR3 DNA sequence: TGTGCCAGCAGTTTTATTGGTGTCGGCTCAGCGGGGATCTACGAGCAGTACTTC. Translating gives CASSFIGVGSAGIYEQYF. The V call is TRBV28, the J call TRBJ2-7; 7 bases line up with TRBD2. The length of the CDR3 is 18 residues. V lost 3 bases and J lost 3; bases outside the gene matches: 17. CDR1 is MDHEN and CDR2 is SYDVKM in the germline V gene.

This clonotype was found many times. V is TRBV7-2 and J is TRBJ2-4; the D is unclear. The CDR3 spans 16 residues. Trimming removed 1 base at V and 0 bases at J, with 10 bases between. CDR1 is SGHTA, CDR2 FQGNSA, per germline. This CDR3 reads CASSLVSSLAKNIQYF. Written as DNA, the CDR3 is TGTGCCAGCAGCTTAGTTTCCAGTCTAGCCAAAAACATTCAGTACTTC.

This clonotype was counted between two and nine times. CDR3 amino acids: CASSFSWDSNQPQHF. The DNA for the CDR3 is TGTGCCAGCAGTTTCTCGTGGGATTCGAATCAGCCCCAGCATTTT. The chain links TRBV12-3 or TRBV12-4 to TRBJ1-5, with unresolved D. The V end was cut by 3 bases, the J end by 4 bases, with 13 bases between. CDR3 length: 15 residues.

This clonotype has a count of ten or more. The chain couples TRBV13 to TRBJ2-7; 10 bases fit TRBD1. J lost 7 bases, V lost 4 bases, and 10 bases had no gene match. Germline CDR1 reads PRHDT; CDR2 reads FYEKMQ (reference sequence). This CDR3 contains 15 residues. In DNA, the CDR3 is TGTGCCAGCAGCTCGATACGACAGGGGGCGGGAGAGCAGTACTTC. It translates to CASSSIRQGAGEQYF.

This chain uses TRBV28 with TRBJ2-1; a possible D gene is TRBD1 (5 bases). CDR3 length equals 14 residues. Germline V gene sequence: CDR1 MDHEN, CDR2 SYDVKM. Trimming shortened V by 4 bases and J by 4 bases, and 11 bases separated the two germline ends. DNA of the CDR3: TGTGCCAGCAGTTCCCCCCCAGGGTACAATGAGCAGTTCTTC. Its protein is CASSSPPGYNEQFF.

This clonotype was seen ten or more times. The chain couples TRBV6-2 or TRBV6-3 to TRBJ2-3, with unresolved D. The CDR3 totals 13 residues. V gave up 7 bases and J gave up 0 bases, with 8 bases separating them. Germline V lookup: CDR1 MNHEY, CDR2 SVGEGT. DNA of the CDR3: TGTGCCAGCAAACTGACTAGCACAGATACGCAGTATTTT. Residues: CASKLTSTDTQYF.

The sample holds a few counts of this clonotype. The V gene is TRBV11-2, the J gene TRBJ2-5; 8 bases agree with TRBD1. Germline V CDR1 and CDR2: SGHAT, FQNNGV. V lost 0 bases, J lost 5 bases, and 5 bases stayed unmatched. The CDR3 loop spans 15 amino acids. CDR3 loop: CASSLDGNRGETQYF. The CDR3 nucleotides read TGTGCCAGCAGCTTAGATGGTAACAGGGGGGAGACCCAGTACTTC.

This clonotype was recorded at least ten times. V usage is TRBV6-2 or TRBV6-3 and J usage is TRBJ2-6; weak D call: TRBD1 (5 bases). V lost 10 bases, J lost 1 base, and 20 bases lay in between. The CDR3 has 17 residues. CDR1 MNHEY and CDR2 SVGEGT come from the germline V gene. CDR3 sequence (DNA): TGTGCCATCCGGCCGGATGCAGGGTTTTCTGGGGCCAACGTCCTGACTTTC. Protein product: CAIRPDAGFSGANVLTF.

V gene TRBV20-1 combines with J gene TRBJ1-2; 8 bases agree with TRBD1. The V gene end was trimmed by 4 bases and the J gene end by 0 bases; junction bases not matched to a gene: 16. Looked up from germline, CDR1 is DFQATT and CDR2 is SNEGSKA (reference sequence). The CDR3 totals 18 residues. The DNA for the CDR3 is TGCAGTGCTATGGGCGTGGGGACAGGCCCCTGGGCTAACTATGGCTACACCTTC. Translating it yields CSAMGVGTGPWANYGYTF.

This clonotype was detected a few times. The rearrangement uses TRBV7-3 and TRBJ2-3; possible D gene TRBD2, 6 bases. The CDR3 extends over 14 amino acids. The germline V and J ends were trimmed by 5 bases and 5 bases, with 14 bases remaining between them. CDR1 and CDR2 from the germline V gene are SGHTA and FQGTGA. CDR3 region: CASSPTGTEDTQYF. CDR3 bases: TGTGCCAGCAGCCCCACCGGGACTGAAGATACGCAGTATTTT.

The genes are TRBV28 and TRBJ2-3, with D possibly being TRBD2 (6 bases). This CDR3 contains 15 residues. V shed 4 bases and J shed 5 bases, with 16 bases lying between them. CDR1 is MDHEN and CDR2 is SYDVKM in the germline V gene. CDR3 protein: CASSSVDYAGDTQYF. In DNA, the CDR3 is TGTGCCAGCAGTTCCGTGGACTACGCCGGAGATACGCAGTATTTT.

This clonotype was observed a few times. The rearrangement links TRBV12-3 or TRBV12-4 to TRBJ1-5; no clear D. V was pared by 5 bases and J by 1 base, with 12 bases between. The CDR3 spans 15 residues. The CDR3 here is CASSEGGMSNQPQHF. The DNA for the CDR3 is TGTGCCAGCAGTGAGGGAGGGATGAGCAATCAGCCCCAGCATTTT.

Only a few counts were recorded for this clonotype. The rearrangement links TRBV4-2 to TRBJ2-1; unclear D gene. This CDR3 has 15 amino acids. Germline CDR1 LGHNA, CDR2 YNFKEQ. V lost 1 base and J lost 3, with 10 bases in between. CDR3 protein: CASSQVKRNYNEQFF. CDR3 sequence (DNA): TGTGCCAGCAGCCAAGTAAAGAGAAACTACAATGAGCAGTTCTTC.

This rearrangement joins TRBV5-5 to TRBJ2-3, with 7 bases aligning to TRBD2. The CDR3 runs 18 residues. Germline values: CDR1 SGHKS, CDR2 YYEKEE (reference sequence). V trimming: 1 base; J trimming: 2 bases; junction bases outside the gene matches: 13. The CDR3 here is CASSLYPTASGLTDTQYF. DNA of the CDR3: TGTGCCAGCAGCTTGTATCCAACGGCTAGCGGTCTCACAGATACGCAGTATTTT.

The sample holds a few counts of this clonotype. V and J are TRBV5-1 and TRBJ2-7; D possibly uses TRBD1 or TRBD2 (6 bases each). The CDR3 covers 14 residues. The V gene's germline CDR1 is SGHRS and CDR2 YFSETQ. V gave up 1 base and J gave up 2 bases, with 10 bases separating them. CDR3 DNA sequence: TGCGCCAGCAGCTTGACGGGGGCACCCTACGAGCAGTACTTC. Protein: CASSLTGAPYEQYF.

The chain joins TRBV6-4 to TRBJ2-1, with TRBD2 matching 8 bases. V lost 6 bases and J lost 2; bases outside the gene matches: 15. Per germline, CDR1 MRHNA and CDR2 SNTAGT. The CDR3 covers 18 residues. CDR3 in amino acids: CASRATLVSGKTYNEQFF. In nucleotides, the CDR3 is TGTGCCAGCAGGGCGACTTTGGTTAGCGGGAAGACCTACAATGAGCAGTTCTTC.

V gene TRBV4-2 combines with J gene TRBJ2-5; 11 bases are shared with TRBD1. J gave up 4 bases and V 2 bases, and 6 bases lay outside the gene matches. CDR1 is LGHNA, CDR2 YNFKEQ, per germline. The CDR3 contains 16 residues. CDR3 sequence (DNA): TGTGCCAGCAGCCAACAAGCGGACAGGGGGCCAGAGACCCAGTACTTC. The encoded protein is CASSQQADRGPETQYF.

A few counts support this clonotype. V and J are TRBV29-1 and TRBJ2-2; 7 bases are shared with TRBD2. The length of the CDR3 is 17 residues. V lost 0 bases to trimming and J lost 2 bases; unmatched junction nucleotides: 9. Per germline, CDR1 SQVTM and CDR2 ANQGSEA. DNA for the CDR3: TGCAGCGTTGAAGATGGCTGGACTAGGGGCAACACCGGGGAGCTGTTTTTT. Protein: CSVEDGWTRGNTGELFF.

The chain links TRBV14 to TRBJ1-1, with D possibly being TRBD1 (5 bases). The germline V and J ends were trimmed by 4 bases and 6 bases, with 18 bases remaining between them. The germline V gene encodes CDR1 SGHDN and CDR2 FVKESK. There are 15 residues in the CDR3. The CDR3 sequence: CASSRYAGSNAEAFF. The CDR3 nucleotides read TGTGCCAGCAGCCGATACGCAGGGTCCAACGCTGAAGCTTTCTTT.

This clonotype was observed many times. This chain links TRBV12-3 or TRBV12-4 with TRBJ2-3; weak D call: TRBD1 (5 bases). V lost 3 bases, J lost 6 bases, and 13 bases lay in between. The CDR3 has 14 residues. The CDR3 protein is CASSLGRVYDTQYF. CDR3 sequence (DNA): TGTGCCAGCAGTTTGGGCAGGGTCTATGATACGCAGTATTTT.

This clonotype has a handful of counts. The rearrangement uses TRBV28 and TRBJ1-2; 7 positions agree with TRBD1. The trim removed 3 bases at V and 4 bases at J, leaving 17 bases unmatched. The CDR3 has 18 amino acids. CDR1 is MDHEN, CDR2 SYDVKM, per germline. The CDR3 DNA follows: TGTGCCAGCAGTTTTATACAAATGACAGGGCCCACTTTCTATGGCTACACCTTC. Protein product: CASSFIQMTGPTFYGYTF.

This clonotype has at least ten counts. The chain uses TRBV29-1 and TRBJ2-3; possibly TRBD2 for D (6 bases). Germline V lookup: CDR1 SQVTM, CDR2 ANQGSEA. The CDR3 extends over 17 amino acids. V was clipped by 7 bases and J by 6 bases, with 29 bases between them. The CDR3 protein is CSAPGGTGAMHKDTQYF. CDR3 DNA sequence: TGCAGCGCCCCCGGAGGGACGGGAGCCATGCACAAGGATACGCAGTATTTT.

As concerns this clonotype: Just one base apart from a much larger clone, this may be a read error. This likely comes from a read error, as the CDR3 has no conserved phenylalanine or tryptophan at its end. The chain has TRBV20-1 and TRBJ1-6; D unresolved. Germline V lookup: CDR1 DFQATT, CDR2 SNEGSKA (reference sequence). Trimming removed 2 bases at V and 8 bases at J, with 13 bases between. The CDR3 totals 14 residues. The CDR3 sequence: CSARLDVSDSPLHY. CDR3 sequence (DNA): TGCAGTGCTAGATTGGACGTTTCGGATTCACCCCTCCACTAT.

The V gene is TRBV3-1, the J gene TRBJ2-3, with a tentative D call TRBD2 (5 bases). CDR1 LGHDT and CDR2 YNNKEL come from the germline V gene (reference sequence). The CDR3 is 14 amino acids. Trimming took off 5 bases at V and 2 bases at J, with 11 bases between the two ends. For the CDR3, the DNA is TGTGCCAGCAGCTGGAGCGGCTACACAGATACGCAGTATTTT. This codes for CASSWSGYTDTQYF.